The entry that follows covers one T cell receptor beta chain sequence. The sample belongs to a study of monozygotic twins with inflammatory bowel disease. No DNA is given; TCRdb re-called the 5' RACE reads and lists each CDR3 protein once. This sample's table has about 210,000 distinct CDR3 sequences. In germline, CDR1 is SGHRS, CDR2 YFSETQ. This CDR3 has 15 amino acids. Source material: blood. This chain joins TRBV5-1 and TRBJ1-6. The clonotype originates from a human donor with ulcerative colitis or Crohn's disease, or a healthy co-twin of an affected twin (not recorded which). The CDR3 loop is CASSLRGCWNSPLHF.